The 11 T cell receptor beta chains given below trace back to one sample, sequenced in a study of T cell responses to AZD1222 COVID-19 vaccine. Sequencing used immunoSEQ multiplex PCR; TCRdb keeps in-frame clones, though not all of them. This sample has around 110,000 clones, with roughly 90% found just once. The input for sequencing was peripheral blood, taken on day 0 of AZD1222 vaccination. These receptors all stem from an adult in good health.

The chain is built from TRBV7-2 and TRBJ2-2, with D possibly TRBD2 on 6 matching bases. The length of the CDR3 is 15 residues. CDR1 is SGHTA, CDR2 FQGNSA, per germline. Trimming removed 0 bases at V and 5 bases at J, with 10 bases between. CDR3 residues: CASSLARGVTGELFF. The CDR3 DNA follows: TGTGCCAGCAGCTTAGCGCGGGGAGTAACCGGGGAGCTGTTTTTT.

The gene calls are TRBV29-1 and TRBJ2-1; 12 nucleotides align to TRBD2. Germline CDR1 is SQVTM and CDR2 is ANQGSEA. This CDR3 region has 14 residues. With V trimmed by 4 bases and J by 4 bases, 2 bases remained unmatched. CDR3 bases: TGCAGCGTTGTCGGGACTAGCGGGTACAATGAGCAGTTCTTC. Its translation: CSVVGTSGYNEQFF.

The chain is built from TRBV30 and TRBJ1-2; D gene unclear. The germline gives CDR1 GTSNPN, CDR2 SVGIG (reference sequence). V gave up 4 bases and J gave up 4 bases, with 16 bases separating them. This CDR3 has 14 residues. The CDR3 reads CAWIIFGETYGYTF. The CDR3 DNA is TGTGCCTGGATCATATTCGGGGAAACCTATGGCTACACCTTC.

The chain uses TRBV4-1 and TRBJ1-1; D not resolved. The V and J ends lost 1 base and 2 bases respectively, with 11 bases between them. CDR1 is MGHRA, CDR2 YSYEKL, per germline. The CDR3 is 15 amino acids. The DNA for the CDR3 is TGCGCCAGCAGCCAAGTGAGAAGACGTAACACTGAAGCTTTCTTT. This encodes CASSQVRRRNTEAFF.

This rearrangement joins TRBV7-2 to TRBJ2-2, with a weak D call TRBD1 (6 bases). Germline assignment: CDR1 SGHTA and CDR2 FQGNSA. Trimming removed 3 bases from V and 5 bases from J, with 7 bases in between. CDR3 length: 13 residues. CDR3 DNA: TGTGCCAGCAGCTTTACAGGGACCGGGGAGCTGTTTTTT. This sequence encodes CASSFTGTGELFF.

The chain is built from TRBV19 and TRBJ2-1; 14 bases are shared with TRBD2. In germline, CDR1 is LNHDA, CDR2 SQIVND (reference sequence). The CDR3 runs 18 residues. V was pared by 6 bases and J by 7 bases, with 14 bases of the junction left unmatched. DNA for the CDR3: TGTGCCAGTAGCGGGCGTGGGACTAGCGGGAGTAGACGGAATGAGCAGTTCTTC. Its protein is CASSGRGTSGSRRNEQFF.

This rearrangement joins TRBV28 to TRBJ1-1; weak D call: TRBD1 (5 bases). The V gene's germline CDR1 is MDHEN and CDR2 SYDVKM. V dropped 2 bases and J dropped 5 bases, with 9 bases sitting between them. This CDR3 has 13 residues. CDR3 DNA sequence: TGTGCCAGCAGTTTAAGGGGTTTAACTGAAGCTTTCTTT. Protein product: CASSLRGLTEAFF.

The CDR3 protein is CASSSGLAGSYEQYF. In nucleotides, the CDR3 is TGTGCCAGCAGCTCGGGACTAGCGGGCTCCTACGAGCAGTACTTC. The chain couples TRBV3-1 (or the pseudogene TRBV3-2) to TRBJ2-7; the match to TRBD2 covers 12 bases. This CDR3 has 15 residues. Trimming removed 5 bases from V and 0 bases from J; junction bases left unmatched: 2. Germline values: CDR1 LGHDT, CDR2 YNNKEL (reference sequence).

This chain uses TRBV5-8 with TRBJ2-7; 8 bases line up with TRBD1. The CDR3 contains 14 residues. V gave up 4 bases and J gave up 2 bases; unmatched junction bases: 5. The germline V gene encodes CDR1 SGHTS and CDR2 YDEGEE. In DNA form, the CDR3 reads TGTGCCAGCAGCGGACAGGGATATCCCTACGAGCAGTACTTC. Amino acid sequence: CASSGQGYPYEQYF.

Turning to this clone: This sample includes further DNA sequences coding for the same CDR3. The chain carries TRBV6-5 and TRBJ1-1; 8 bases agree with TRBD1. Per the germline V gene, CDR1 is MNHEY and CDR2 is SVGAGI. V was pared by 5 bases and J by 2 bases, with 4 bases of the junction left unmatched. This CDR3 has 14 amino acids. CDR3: CASSPGQGNTEAFF. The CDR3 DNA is TGTGCCAGCAGTCCCGGACAGGGTAACACTGAAGCTTTCTTT.

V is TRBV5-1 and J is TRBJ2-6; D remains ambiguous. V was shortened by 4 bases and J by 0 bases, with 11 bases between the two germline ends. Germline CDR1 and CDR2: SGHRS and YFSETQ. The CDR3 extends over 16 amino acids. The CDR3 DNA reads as TGCGCCAGCAGCCCCGACACAAACTCTGGGGCCAACGTCCTGACTTTC. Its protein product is CASSPDTNSGANVLTF.